This T cell receptor (beta chain) was identified in a study of blood T cell repertoires in COVID-19. The CDR3 has 16 residues. J was trimmed by 7 bases and V by 0 bases; bases with no gene match: 8. The germline CDR1 and CDR2 sequences are SGHNT and YYREEE (reference sequence). This clone showed up just a few times. TCRdb keeps only in-frame clones here, not all; method: immunoSEQ multiplex PCR. Among 150,000 to 200,000 clones listed, approximately 88% were seen once. The source of this sequence is a woman of 80 years or more with active or convalescent COVID-19. The sequenced sample consisted of peripheral blood. The gene calls are TRBV5-4 and TRBJ2-2; 8 bases line up with TRBD1. The CDR3 spells CASSLDETGTGGELFF. The CDR3 coding sequence is TGTGCCAGCAGCTTGGACGAGACAGGGACAGGCGGGGAGCTGTTTTTT.